This T cell receptor beta chain is from a study of blood T cell repertoires in COVID-19. About the research overall: Samples taken during acute and convalescent COVID-19 were collected in the United States, Italy and Spain. T cells, B-cell-depleted T cells, or PBMCs supplied cDNA or gDNA.

Germline V gene sequence: CDR1 MNHEY, CDR2 SVGAGI. The CDR3 extends over 13 amino acids. The V segment lost 6 bases and the J segment 8 bases; nucleotides outside the gene matches: 9. In the authors' workflow: Amplifying reference gene primers gave estimates of nucleated cell counts. Libraries were prepared by immunoSEQ multiplex PCR; TCRdb keeps only in-frame clonotypes and omits some of them. That table supplies the V and J calls and clone size; D and trimming were determined from the DNA. The sample contains some 490,000 clones, 75% to 90% of which appear only once. The study assigned cohorts using participant-reported clinical history.

The gene calls are TRBV6-5 and TRBJ1-2, with 7 positions matching TRBD1. The sequence was obtained from a woman aged 55-75 years who had recovered from COVID-19. Material for sequencing was PBMCs or T cells enriched from blood (not recorded which). CDR3 protein: CASSHRDREGYTF. CDR3 coding DNA: TGTGCCAGCAGCCACCGGGACAGAGAGGGCTACACCTTC.